This TCR beta chain is drawn from a study of T-cell memory formation after mild COVID-19. Study summary: Each donor largely had its own TCR clusters.

This clonotype occurred a few times. TCRdb used MiXCR to reprocess the 5' RACE reads, holding one entry per CDR3 protein. The sample holds 160,000 or so distinct CDR3 sequences; roughly 30% are singletons and the top ten take about 11%. This TCR was sampled from an adult woman who had mild COVID-19 (a few samples of this study predate the infection). Cell type and time point are not known. The sequenced material came from PBMCs or a T cell subset sorted from them (not recorded which).

The CDR3 here is CASSLGLRDHEQFF. DNA of the CDR3: TGTGCCAGCAGCTTGGGACTAAGAGACCATGAGCAGTTCTTC. The chain uses TRBV12-3 or TRBV12-4 and TRBJ2-1; 7 nucleotides agree with TRBD2. This CDR3 is built from 14 residues. V dropped 6 bases and J dropped 8; count of bases not matched to a gene: 10.